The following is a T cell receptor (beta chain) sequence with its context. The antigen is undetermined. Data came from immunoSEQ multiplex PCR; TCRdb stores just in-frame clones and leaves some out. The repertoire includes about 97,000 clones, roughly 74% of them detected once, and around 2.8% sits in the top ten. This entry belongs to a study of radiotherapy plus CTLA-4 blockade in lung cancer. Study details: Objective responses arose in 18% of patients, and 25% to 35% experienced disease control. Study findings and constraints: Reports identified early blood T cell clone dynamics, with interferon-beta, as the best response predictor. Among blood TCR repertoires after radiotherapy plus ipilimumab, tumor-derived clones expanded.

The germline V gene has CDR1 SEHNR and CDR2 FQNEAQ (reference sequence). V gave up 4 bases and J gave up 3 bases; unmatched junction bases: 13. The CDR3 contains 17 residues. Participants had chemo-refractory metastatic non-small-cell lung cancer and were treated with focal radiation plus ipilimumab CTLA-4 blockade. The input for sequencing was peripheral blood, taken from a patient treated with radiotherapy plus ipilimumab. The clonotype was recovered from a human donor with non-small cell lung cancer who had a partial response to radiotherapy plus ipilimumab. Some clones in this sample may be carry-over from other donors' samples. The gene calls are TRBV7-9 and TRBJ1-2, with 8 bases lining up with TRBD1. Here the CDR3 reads CASSSLGQGVRDYGYTF. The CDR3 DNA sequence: TGTGCCAGCAGCTCGCTTGGACAGGGTGTAAGGGACTATGGCTACACCTTC.